The clone carrying this TCR beta chain was seen more than once but under ten times. CDR1 is SGHKS and CDR2 is YYEKEE in the germline V gene (reference sequence). This CDR3 is built from 19 residues. V trimming: 0 bases; J trimming: 0 bases; junction bases outside the gene matches: 11. This record comes from a study of T cell repertoires in cytomegalovirus infection. For the study at large: Shared public TCR beta signatures pointed to both CMV infection and a matching HLA type.

TCRdb reprocessed the reads via MiXCR and lists one record per CDR3 protein. This table holds hundreds of thousands of distinct CDR3 sequences, roughly a third found once. Sequenced: PBMCs. The rearrangement joins TRBV5-5 to TRBJ1-3; 8 bases match TRBD1. The receptor comes from a human donor in good health (CMV status not recorded). Some clones in this sample may be carry-over from other donors' samples. CDR3 protein: CASSLDRGQGRISGNTIYF. The CDR3 nucleotides read TGTGCCAGCAGCTTGGACCGAGGACAGGGAAGAATCTCTGGAAACACCATATATTTT.